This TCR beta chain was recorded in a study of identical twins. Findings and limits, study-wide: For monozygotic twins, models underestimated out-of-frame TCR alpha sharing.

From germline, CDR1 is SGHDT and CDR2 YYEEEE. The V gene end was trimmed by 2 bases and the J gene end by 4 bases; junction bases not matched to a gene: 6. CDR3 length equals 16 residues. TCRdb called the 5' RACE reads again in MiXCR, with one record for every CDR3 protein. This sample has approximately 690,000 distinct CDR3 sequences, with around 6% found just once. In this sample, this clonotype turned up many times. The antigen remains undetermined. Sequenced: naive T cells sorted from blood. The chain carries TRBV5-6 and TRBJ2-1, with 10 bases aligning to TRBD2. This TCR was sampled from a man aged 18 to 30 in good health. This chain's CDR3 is CASSFGAGGPYNEQFF. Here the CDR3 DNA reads TGTGCCAGCAGCTTCGGAGCGGGAGGGCCTTACAATGAGCAGTTCTTC.